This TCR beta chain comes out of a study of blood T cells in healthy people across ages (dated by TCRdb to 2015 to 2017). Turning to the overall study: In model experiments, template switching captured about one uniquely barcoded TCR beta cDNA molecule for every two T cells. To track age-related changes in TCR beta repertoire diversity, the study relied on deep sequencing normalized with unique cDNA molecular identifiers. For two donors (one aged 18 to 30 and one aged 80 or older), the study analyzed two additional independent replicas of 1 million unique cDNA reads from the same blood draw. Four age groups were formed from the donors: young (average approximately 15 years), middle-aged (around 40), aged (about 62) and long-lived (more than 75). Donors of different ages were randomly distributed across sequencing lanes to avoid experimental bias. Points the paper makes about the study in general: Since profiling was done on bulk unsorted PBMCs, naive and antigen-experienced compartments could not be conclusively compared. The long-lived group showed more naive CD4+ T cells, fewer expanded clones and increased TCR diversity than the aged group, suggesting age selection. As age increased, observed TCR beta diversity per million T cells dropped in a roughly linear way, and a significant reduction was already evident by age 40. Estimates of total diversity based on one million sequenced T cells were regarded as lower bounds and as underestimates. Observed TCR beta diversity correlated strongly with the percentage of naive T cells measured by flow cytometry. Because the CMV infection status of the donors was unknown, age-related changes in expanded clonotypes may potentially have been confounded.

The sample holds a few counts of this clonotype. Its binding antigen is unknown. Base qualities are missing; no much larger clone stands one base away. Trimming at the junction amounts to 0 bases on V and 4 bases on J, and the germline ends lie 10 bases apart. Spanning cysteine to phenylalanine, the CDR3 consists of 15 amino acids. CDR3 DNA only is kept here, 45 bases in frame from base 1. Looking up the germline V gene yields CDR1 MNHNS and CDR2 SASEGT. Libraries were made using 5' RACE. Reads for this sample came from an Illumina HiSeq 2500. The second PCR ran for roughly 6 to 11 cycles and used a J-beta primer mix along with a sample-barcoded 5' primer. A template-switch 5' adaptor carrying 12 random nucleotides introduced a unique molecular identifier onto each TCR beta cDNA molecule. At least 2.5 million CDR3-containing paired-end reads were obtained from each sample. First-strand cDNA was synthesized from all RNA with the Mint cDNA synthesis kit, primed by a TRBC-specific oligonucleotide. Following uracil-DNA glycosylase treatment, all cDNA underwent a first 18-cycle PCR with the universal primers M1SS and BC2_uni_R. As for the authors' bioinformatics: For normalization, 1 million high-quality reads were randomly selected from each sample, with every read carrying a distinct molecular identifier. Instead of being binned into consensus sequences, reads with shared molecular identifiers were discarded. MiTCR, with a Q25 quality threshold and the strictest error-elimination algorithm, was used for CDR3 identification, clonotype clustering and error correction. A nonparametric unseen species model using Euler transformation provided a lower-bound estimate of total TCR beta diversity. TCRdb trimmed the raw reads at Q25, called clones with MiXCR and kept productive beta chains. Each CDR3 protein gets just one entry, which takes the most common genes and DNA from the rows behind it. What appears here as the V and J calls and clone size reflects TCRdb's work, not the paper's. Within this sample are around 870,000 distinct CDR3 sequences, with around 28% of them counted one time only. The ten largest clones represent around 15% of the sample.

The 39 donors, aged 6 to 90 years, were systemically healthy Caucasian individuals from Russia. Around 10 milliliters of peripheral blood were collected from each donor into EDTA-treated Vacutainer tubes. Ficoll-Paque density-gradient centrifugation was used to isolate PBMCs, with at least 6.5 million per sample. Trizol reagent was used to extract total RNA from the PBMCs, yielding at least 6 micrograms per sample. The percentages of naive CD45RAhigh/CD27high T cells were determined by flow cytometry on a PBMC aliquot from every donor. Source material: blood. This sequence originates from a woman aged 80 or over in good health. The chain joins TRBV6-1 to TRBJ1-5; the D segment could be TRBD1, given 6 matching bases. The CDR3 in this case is CASSEAGGLNQPQHF. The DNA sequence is TGTGCCAGCAGTGAAGCGGGGGGGCTGAATCAGCCCCAGCATTTT.